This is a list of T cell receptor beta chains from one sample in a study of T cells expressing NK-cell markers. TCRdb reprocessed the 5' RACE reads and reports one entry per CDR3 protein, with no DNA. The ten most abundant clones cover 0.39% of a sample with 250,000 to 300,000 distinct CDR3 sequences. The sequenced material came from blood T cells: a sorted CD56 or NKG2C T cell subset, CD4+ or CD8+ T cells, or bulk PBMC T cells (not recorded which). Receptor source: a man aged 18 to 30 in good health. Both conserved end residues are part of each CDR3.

CDR3: CASSQDRRGNSPLHF; J: TRBJ1-6; V: TRBV4-3
CDR3: CASSRGQGANTEAFF; J: TRBJ1-1; V: TRBV4-2
CDR3: CASSPRDSYTEAFF; J: TRBJ1-1; V: TRBV12-3/TRBV12-4
CDR3: CASTPRTRSTGELFF; J: TRBJ2-2; V: TRBV11-2
CDR3: CASSQRRSSYNEQFF; J: TRBJ2-1; V: TRBV3-1
CDR3: CASSRADRMGQFF; J: TRBJ2-1; V: TRBV12-3/TRBV12-4
CDR3: CASILGTSGSNGRNEQFF; J: TRBJ2-1; V: TRBV12-3/TRBV12-4
CDR3: CASSGDRGQPQHF; J: TRBJ1-5; V: TRBV6-1
CDR3: CASSLPGTLTTGELFF; J: TRBJ2-2; V: TRBV5-4
CDR3: CASSIGGNSNQPQHF; J: TRBJ1-5; V: TRBV19
CDR3: CSADSDREAGELFF; J: TRBJ2-2; V: TRBV20-1
CDR3: CSVDLAGEGHYEQYF; J: TRBJ2-7; V: TRBV29-1
CDR3: CASSLSVGATEAFF; J: TRBJ1-1; V: TRBV9
CDR3: CASGGYGETQYF; J: TRBJ2-5; V: TRBV5-5
CDR3: CSAFLQGPNQPQHF; J: TRBJ1-5; V: TRBV20-1